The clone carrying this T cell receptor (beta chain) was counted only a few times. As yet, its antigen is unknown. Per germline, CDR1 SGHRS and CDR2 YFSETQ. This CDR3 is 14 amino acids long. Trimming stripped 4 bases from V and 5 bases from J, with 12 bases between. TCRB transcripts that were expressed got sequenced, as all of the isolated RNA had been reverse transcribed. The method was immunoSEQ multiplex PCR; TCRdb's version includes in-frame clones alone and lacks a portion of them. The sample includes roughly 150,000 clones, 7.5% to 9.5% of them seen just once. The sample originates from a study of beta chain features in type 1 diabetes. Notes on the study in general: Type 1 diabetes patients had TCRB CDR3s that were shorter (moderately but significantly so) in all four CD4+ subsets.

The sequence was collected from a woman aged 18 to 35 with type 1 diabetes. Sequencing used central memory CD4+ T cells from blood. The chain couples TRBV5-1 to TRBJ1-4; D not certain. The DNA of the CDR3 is TGCGCCAGCAGCCTCGGCCGGGTAAATGAAAAACTGTTTTTT. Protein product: CASSLGRVNEKLFF.